This T cell receptor beta chain was obtained from a study of T cells after yellow fever vaccination. Whole-study context: It was SMART-Seq v4 Ultra Low Input that prepared the fractions with low cell numbers.

Trimming cost V 0 bases and J 4 bases, with 11 bases left between them. This CDR3 is 14 amino acids long. In germline, CDR1 is DFQATT, CDR2 SNEGSKA (reference sequence). TCRdb recomputed calls from the 5' RACE reads with MiXCR, one row per CDR3 protein. This table holds about 220,000 distinct CDR3 sequences, under 3.5% found once. Sequencing was performed on CD4+ T cells sorted from PBMCs, taken 10 days after the yellow fever booster vaccination. The chain links TRBV20-1 to TRBJ2-3; D may be TRBD1 or TRBD2 (5 bases each). The TCR comes from a man aged 18 to 29 who received the YFV17D yellow fever vaccine. The CDR3 bases are TGCAGTGCTAGAGATGAGGGGATCGCAGATACGCAGTATTTT. This sequence encodes CSARDEGIADTQYF.